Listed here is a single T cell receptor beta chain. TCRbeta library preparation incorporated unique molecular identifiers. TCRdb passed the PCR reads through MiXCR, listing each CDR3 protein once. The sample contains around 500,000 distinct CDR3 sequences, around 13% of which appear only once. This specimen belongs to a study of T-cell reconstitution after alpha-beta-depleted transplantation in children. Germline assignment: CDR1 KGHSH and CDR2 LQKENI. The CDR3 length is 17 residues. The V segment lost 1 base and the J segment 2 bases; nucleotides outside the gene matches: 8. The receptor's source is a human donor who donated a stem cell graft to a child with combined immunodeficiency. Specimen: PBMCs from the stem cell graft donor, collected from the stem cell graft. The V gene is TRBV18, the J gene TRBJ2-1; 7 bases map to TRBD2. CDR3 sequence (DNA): TGTGCCAGCTCACCACAGGTCTCTAGCGGAGCCTACAATGAGCAGTTCTTC. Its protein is CASSPQVSSGAYNEQFF.